This T cell receptor (beta chain) is from a study of T-cell reconstitution after alpha-beta-depleted transplantation in children. V trimming: 3 bases; J trimming: 6 bases; junction bases outside the gene matches: 19. The germline CDR1 and CDR2 sequences are LGHNA and YSLEER. The CDR3 spans 18 residues. Library preparation (for TCRbeta) was performed with unique molecular identifiers. TCRdb reanalysed the PCR reads using MiXCR and keeps one entry per CDR3 protein. The data contain about 200,000 distinct CDR3 sequences, about 8.4% of them singletons. Sequences were derived from PBMCs, mostly from graft donor cells, sampled 360 days after TCRalphabeta/CD19-depleted stem cell transplant. This chain uses TRBV4-3 with TRBJ2-5; 7 bases are a match to TRBD2. This clonotype was obtained from a male patient between 2 and 10 years old who had a stem cell transplant for acute myeloid leukemia, so the T cells may come from the graft donor. The CDR3 loop reads CASSHRGEGRPRVQTQYF. The CDR3 region has the DNA TGCGCCAGCAGCCATCGAGGGGAGGGACGCCCCAGAGTACAGACCCAGTACTTC.